This entry lists 5 T cell receptor beta chains sequenced from one sample in a study of monozygotic twins with cystic fibrosis (dated by TCRdb to the early 2020s). Libraries were made using the immunoSEQ multiplex PCR assay. Drawn from immuneACCESS, this table holds only the in-frame rearrangements with V and J called that TCRdb kept. Clones are partly lost; checked studies trace under half to an unresolved V gene and leave the rest unexplained. Within this sample are tens of thousands of clones, with under 90% of them counted one time only. The ten largest account for under 2% of the sample. Material for sequencing was blood. These receptor sequences come from a girl aged 2-10 years with cystic fibrosis.

The chain combines TRBV27 with TRBJ1-2, with 7 bases lining up with TRBD1. The germline V gene has CDR1 MNHEY and CDR2 SMNVEV (reference sequence). The CDR3 loop spans 18 amino acids. V lost 8 bases to trimming and J lost 1 base; unmatched junction nucleotides: 19. As DNA, the CDR3 is TGTGCCAGCCAGAAGCGTCCGACAGGGAAAGCCCTTAACTATGGCTACACCTTC. Translating it yields CASQKRPTGKALNYGYTF.

This chain uses TRBV30 with TRBJ2-6, with D perhaps matching TRBD1 or TRBD2 (5 bases each). This CDR3 has 15 residues. Between the trimmed V and J ends, which lost 8 bases and 0 bases, there was a span of 14 bases. CDR1 is GTSNPN, CDR2 SVGIG, per germline (reference sequence). CDR3 DNA sequence: TGTGCCGGAGAGGGGATAAGCTCTGGGGCCAACGTCCTGACTTTC. Its protein product is CAGEGISSGANVLTF.

The V and J genes are TRBV6-6 and TRBJ2-5; D might be TRBD2 (6 bases). This CDR3 contains 16 residues. The V gene's germline CDR1 is MNHNY and CDR2 SVGAGI (reference sequence). V lost 2 bases, J lost 5 bases, and 18 bases lay in between. CDR3 region: CASSYRRGGLRETQYF. CDR3 nucleotides: TGTGCCAGCAGTTACAGGCGGGGAGGCTTGCGGGAGACCCAGTACTTC.

The chain recombines TRBV9 with TRBJ1-3; no definite D call. Germline CDR1 is SGDLS and CDR2 is YYNGEE. The length of the CDR3 is 15 residues. Trimming took 5 bases from V and 0 from J, leaving 12 bases between them. The CDR3 sequence: CASSSGLNSGNTIYF. Written as DNA, the CDR3 is TGTGCCAGCAGTTCCGGACTGAACTCTGGAAACACCATATATTTT.

This CDR3 reads CASSARGRDRGNSPLHF. The DNA for the CDR3 is TGTGCCAGCAGCGCTAGGGGCCGGGACAGGGGAAATTCACCCCTCCACTTT. This chain connects TRBV7-2 to TRBJ1-6; 10 bases map to TRBD1. In germline, CDR1 is SGHTA, CDR2 FQGNSA. CDR3 length equals 17 residues. J lost 7 bases, V lost 5 bases, and 11 bases had no gene match.